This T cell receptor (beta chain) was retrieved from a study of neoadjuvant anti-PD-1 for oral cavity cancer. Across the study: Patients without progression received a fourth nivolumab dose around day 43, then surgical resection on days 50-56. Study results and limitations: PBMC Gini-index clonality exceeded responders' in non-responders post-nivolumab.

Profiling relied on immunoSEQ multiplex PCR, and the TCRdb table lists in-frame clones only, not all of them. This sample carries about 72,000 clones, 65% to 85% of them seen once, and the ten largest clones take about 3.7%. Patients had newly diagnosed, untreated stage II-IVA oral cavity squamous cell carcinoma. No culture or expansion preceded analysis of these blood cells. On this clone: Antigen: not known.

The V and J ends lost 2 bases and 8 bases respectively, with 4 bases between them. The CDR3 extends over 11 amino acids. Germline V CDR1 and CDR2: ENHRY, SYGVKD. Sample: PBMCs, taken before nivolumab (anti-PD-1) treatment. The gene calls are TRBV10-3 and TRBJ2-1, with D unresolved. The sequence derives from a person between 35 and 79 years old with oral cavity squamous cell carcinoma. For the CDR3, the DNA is TGTGCCATCAGTGAGGGGGATGAGCAGTTCTTC. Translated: CAISEGDEQFF.